These 4 T cell receptor beta chains were all obtained from the same sample, sequenced in a study of blood T cell repertoires in COVID-19. Profiled with immunoSEQ multiplex PCR; TCRdb holds only in-frame clones, not every one. The sample holds under 200,000 clones, over 75% seen once. The specimen sequenced was peripheral blood. The receptors were gathered from a man aged 65-85 years with active or convalescent COVID-19.

The chain uses TRBV20-1 and TRBJ2-5; 8 bases agree with TRBD2. The junction had 9 bases not matched to a gene; V was cut back by 4 bases and J by 5 bases. There are 14 residues in the CDR3. The germline V gene encodes CDR1 DFQATT and CDR2 SNEGSKA (reference sequence). The CDR3 nucleotides read TGCAGTGCTAATGAGCGGGAGTGGCTGGAGACCCAGTACTTC. This sequence encodes CSANEREWLETQYF.

The chain employs TRBV5-1 and TRBJ2-5; 11 nucleotides agree with TRBD1. The CDR3 totals 18 residues. V shed 0 bases, J shed 4 bases, and the junction held 11 bases outside the gene matches. The germline CDR1 and CDR2 sequences are SGHRS and YFSETQ. CDR3 amino acids: CASSLGIAGQGVGETQYF. The CDR3 DNA reads TGCGCCAGCAGCTTGGGCATCGCGGGACAGGGGGTAGGAGAGACCCAGTACTTC. Using reference TRBV5-1 and TRBJ2-5 for the parts outside the CDR3, the full variable domain is KAGVTQTPRYLIKTRGQQVTLSCSPISGHRSVSWYQQTPGQGLQFLFEYFSETQRNKGNFPGRFSGRQFSNSRSEMNVSTLELGDSALYLCASSLGIAGQGVGETQYFGPGTRLLVL.

This chain joins TRBV7-9 and TRBJ2-7, with TRBD2 identical over 10 bases. The CDR3 extends over 19 amino acids. Unmatched junction bases numbered 14, after V lost 2 bases and J lost 1 base. Looked up from germline, CDR1 is SEHNR and CDR2 is FQNEAQ (reference sequence). The CDR3 here is CASSLNLGWGTSESYEQYF. Written as DNA, the CDR3 is TGTGCCAGCAGCTTAAATCTGGGTTGGGGGACTAGCGAATCCTACGAGCAGTACTTC.

The chain recombines TRBV5-1 with TRBJ1-1; the D is unclear. CDR3 size: 13 residues. V was clipped by 0 bases and J by 4 bases, with 7 bases between them. In germline, CDR1 is SGHRS, CDR2 YFSETQ. CDR3 loop: CASSLEQPTEAFF. CDR3 bases: TGCGCCAGCAGCTTGGAACAGCCCACTGAAGCTTTCTTT.